The source of this T cell receptor (beta chain) is a study of breast tumors, draining lymph nodes, adjacent tissues. Study-level findings and limits: The lymph node origin of tumor T cells was framed as consistent with a hypothesis, not demonstrated. The data were judged consistent with most tumor T cells coming from lymph node and expanding in tumor. Luminal-like breast cancer showed significantly higher tumor–nontumor repertoire similarity than basal-like. Tumors had less TCR diversity than lymph nodes, more than nontumor tissue.

Samples came from axillary lymph nodes draining the breast cancer. From the multiplex PCR reads, TCRdb called clonotypes with MiXCR, one entry per CDR3 protein. The sample has about 270,000 distinct CDR3 sequences, 30% to 35% seen once. Points on this clonotype: Its antigen is still unknown. A clone one base away is much larger, so this may be a read error.

Germline CDR1 is SGHNT and CDR2 is YYREEE (reference sequence). The V gene lost 3 bases and the J gene lost 0 bases, with 16 bases spanning the gap. The length of the CDR3 is 17 residues. The specimen sequenced was axillary lymph node tissue. The sequence was obtained from a female donor with breast cancer. Some clones in this sample may be carry-over from other donors' samples. The genes are TRBV5-4 and TRBJ1-3, with a weak D call TRBD1 (5 bases). The CDR3 loop is CASSWGIPGDSGNTIYF. The CDR3 nucleotides read TGTGCCAGCAGCTGGGGGATACCGGGGGACTCTGGAAACACCATATATTTT. The variable domain in full, with the rest retrieved from reference TRBV5-4 and TRBJ1-3, is ETGVTQSPTHLIKTRGQQVTLRCSSQSGHNTVSWYQQALGQGPQFIFQYYREEENGRGNFPPRFSGLQFPNYSSELNVNALELDDSALYLCASSWGIPGDSGNTIYFGEGSWLTVV.